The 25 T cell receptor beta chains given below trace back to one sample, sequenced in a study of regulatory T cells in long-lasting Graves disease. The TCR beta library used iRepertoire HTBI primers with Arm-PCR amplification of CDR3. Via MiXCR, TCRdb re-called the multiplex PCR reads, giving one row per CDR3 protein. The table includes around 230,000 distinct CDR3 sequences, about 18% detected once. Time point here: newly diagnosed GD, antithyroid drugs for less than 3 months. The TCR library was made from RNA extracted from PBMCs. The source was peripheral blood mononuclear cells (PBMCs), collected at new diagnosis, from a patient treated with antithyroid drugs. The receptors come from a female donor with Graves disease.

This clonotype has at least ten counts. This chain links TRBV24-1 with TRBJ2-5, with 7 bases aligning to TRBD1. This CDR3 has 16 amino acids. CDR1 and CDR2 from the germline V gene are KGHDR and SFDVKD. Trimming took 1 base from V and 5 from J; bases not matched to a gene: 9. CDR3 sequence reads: CATSDFDGTVSETQYF. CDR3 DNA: TGTGCCACCAGTGATTTCGACGGGACAGTATCGGAGACCCAGTACTTC.

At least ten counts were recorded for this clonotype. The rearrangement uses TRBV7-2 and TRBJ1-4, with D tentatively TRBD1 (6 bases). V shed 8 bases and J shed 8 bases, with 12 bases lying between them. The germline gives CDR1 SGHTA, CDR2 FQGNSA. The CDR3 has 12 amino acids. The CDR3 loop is CASQLGGEKLFF. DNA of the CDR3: TGTGCCAGCCAATTAGGGGGGGAAAAACTGTTTTTT.

CDR3 protein: CAWSGPTSGRKETQYF. The CDR3 bases are TGTGCCTGGAGTGGCCCCACTAGCGGGAGAAAAGAGACCCAGTACTTC. The rearrangement uses TRBV30 and TRBJ2-5, with 11 positions matching TRBD2. The germline V gene has CDR1 GTSNPN and CDR2 SVGIG (reference sequence). V was pared by 1 base and J by 3 bases, with 7 bases of the junction left unmatched. CDR3 length: 16 amino acids.

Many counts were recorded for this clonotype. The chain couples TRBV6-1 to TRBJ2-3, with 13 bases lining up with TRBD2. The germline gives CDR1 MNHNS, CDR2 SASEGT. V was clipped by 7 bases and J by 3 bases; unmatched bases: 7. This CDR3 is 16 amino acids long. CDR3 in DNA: TGTGCCAGCAACCCACTAGCGGGAGGGCTGACAGATACGCAGTATTTT. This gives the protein CASNPLAGGLTDTQYF.

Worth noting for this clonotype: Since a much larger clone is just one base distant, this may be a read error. CDR3 sequence reads: CASSIWVEAQYF. The CDR3 nucleotides read TGTGCCAGTAGTATCTGGGTAGAGGCCCAGTACTTC. The rearrangement links TRBV19 to TRBJ2-5; D is unresolved. CDR1 LNHDA and CDR2 SQIVND come from the germline V gene (reference sequence). The CDR3 contains 12 residues.

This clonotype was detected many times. CDR3: CAWSVLAASTDTQYF. The CDR3 DNA is TGTGCCTGGAGTGTATTGGCAGCAAGCACAGATACGCAGTATTTT. J is TRBJ2-3 and V is TRBV30; D unresolved. V was pared by 0 bases and J by 0 bases, with 10 bases between. Germline V lookup: CDR1 GTSNPN, CDR2 SVGIG (reference sequence). The CDR3 covers 15 residues.

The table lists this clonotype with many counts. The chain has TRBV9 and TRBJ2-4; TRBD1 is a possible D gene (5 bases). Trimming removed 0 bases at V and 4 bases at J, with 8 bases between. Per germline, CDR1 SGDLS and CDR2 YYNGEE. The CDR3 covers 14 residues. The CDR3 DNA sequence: TGTGCCAGCAGCGTAGGGCAGGGTAAAAACATTCAGTACTTC. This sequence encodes CASSVGQGKNIQYF.

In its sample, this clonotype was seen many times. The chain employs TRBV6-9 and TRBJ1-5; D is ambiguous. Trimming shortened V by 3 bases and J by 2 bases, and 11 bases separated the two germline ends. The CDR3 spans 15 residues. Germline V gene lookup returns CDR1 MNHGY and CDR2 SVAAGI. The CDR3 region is CASSYDESGNQPQHF. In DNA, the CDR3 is TGTGCCAGCAGTTACGACGAGAGCGGCAATCAGCCCCAGCATTTT.

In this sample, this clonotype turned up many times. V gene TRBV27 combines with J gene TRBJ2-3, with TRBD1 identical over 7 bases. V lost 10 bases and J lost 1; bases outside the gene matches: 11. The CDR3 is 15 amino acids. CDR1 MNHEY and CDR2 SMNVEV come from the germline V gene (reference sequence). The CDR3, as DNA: TGTGCCACCCCACACCGGGACAGAGGCACAGATACGCAGTATTTT. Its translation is CATPHRDRGTDTQYF.

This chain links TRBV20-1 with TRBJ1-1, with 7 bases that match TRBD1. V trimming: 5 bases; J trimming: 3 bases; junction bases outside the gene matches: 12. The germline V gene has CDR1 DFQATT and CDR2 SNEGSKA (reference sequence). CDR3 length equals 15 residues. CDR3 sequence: CSAAGGDSRDTEAFF. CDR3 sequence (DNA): TGCAGTGCTGCCGGCGGGGACAGTAGGGACACTGAAGCTTTCTTT.

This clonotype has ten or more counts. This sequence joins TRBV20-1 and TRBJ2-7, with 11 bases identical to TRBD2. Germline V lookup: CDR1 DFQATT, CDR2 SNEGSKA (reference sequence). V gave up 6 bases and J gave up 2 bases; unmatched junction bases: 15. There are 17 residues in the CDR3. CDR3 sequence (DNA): TGCAGTGCCCAGAGCAGGTATAGCGGGAGGGCCACCTACGAGCAGTACTTC. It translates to CSAQSRYSGRATYEQYF.

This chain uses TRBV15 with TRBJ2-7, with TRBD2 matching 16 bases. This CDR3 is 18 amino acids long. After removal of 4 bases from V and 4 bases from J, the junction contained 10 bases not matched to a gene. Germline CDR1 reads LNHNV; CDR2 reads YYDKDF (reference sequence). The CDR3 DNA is TGTGCCACCAGCATCTCCGGGACTAGCGGGAGGGCCGGGTACGAGCAGTACTTC. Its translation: CATSISGTSGRAGYEQYF.

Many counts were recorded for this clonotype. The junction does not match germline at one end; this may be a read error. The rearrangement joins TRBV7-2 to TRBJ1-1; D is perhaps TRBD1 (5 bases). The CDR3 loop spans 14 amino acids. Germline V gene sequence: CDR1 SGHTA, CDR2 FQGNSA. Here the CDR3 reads CASSLRQGNTEAFF. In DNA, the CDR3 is TGCGCCAGCAGCTTGAGGCAGGGTAACACTGAAGCTTTCTTT. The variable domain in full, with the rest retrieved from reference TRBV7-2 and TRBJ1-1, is GAGVSQSPSNKVTEKGKDVELRCDPISGHTALYWYRQSLGQGLEFLIYFQGNSAPDKSGLPSDRFSAERTGGSVSTLTIQRTQQEDSAVYLCASSLRQGNTEAFFGQGTRLTVV.

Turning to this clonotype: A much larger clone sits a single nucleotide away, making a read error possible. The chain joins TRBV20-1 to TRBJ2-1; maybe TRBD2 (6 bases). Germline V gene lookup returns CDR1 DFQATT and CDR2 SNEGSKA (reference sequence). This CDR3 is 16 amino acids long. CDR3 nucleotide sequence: TGCAGTGCTAGTTCCCGGGACTTTCAGGGTAACAATGAGCAGTTGTTC. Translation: CSASSRDFQGNNEQLF.

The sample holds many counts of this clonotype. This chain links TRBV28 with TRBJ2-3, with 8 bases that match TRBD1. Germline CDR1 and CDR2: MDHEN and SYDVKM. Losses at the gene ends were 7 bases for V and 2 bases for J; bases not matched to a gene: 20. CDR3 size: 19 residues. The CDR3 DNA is TGTGCCAGCACTAATAACCCCCTACCGGGACAGGCGATCACAGATACGCAGTATTTT. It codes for CASTNNPLPGQAITDTQYF. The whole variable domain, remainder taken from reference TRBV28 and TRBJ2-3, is DVKVTQSSRYLVKRTGEKVFLECVQDMDHENMFWYRQDPGLGLRLIYFSYDVKMKEKGDIPEGYSVSREKKERFSLILESASTNQTSMYLCASTNNPLPGQAITDTQYFGPGTRLTVL.

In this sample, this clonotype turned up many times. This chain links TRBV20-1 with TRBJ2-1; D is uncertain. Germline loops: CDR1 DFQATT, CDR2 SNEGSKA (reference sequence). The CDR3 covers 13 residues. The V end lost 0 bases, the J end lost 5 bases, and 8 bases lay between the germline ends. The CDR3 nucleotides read TGCAGTGCTAGAGATCGAGAACACAATGAGCAGTTCTTC. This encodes CSARDREHNEQFF.

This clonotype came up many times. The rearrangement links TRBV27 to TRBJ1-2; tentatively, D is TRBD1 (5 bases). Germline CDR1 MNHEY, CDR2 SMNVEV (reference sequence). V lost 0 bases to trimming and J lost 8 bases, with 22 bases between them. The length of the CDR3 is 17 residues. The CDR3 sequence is CASSLSKAQAIREGYTF. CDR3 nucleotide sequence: TGTGCCAGCAGTTTATCGAAAGCACAGGCCATACGAGAGGGCTACACCTTC.

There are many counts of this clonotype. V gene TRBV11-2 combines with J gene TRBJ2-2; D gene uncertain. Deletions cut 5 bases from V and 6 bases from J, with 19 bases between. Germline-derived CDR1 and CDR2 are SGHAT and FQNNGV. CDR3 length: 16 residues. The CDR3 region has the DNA TGTGCCAGCAGCCAACGGACCCCCAGGAGCGCCGGGGAGCTGTTTTTT. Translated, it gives CASSQRTPRSAGELFF.

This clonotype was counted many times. The CDR3 loop is CASSTLGVGYTF. The CDR3 region has the DNA TGTGCCAGCAGTACTTTGGGAGTTGGCTACACCTTC. The genes are TRBV6-1 and TRBJ1-2; D call uncertain. This CDR3 has 12 amino acids. Germline V lookup: CDR1 MNHNS, CDR2 SASEGT. The V gene lost 5 bases and the J gene lost 7 bases, with 11 bases spanning the gap.

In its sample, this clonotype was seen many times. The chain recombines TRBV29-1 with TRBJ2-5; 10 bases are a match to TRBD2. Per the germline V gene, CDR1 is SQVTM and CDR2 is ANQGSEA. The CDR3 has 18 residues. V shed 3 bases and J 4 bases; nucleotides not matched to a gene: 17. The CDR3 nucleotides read TGCAGCGTTGACCAAAAGCTAGCGGGAGATGGCGGGGGAGAGACCCAGTACTTC. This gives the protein CSVDQKLAGDGGGETQYF.

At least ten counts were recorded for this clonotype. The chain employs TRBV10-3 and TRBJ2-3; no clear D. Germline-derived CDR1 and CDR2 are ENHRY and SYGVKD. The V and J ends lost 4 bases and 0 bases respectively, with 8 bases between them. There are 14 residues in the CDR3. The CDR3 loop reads CAISVTASTDTQYF. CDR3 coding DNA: TGTGCCATCAGTGTCACAGCGAGCACAGATACGCAGTATTTT.

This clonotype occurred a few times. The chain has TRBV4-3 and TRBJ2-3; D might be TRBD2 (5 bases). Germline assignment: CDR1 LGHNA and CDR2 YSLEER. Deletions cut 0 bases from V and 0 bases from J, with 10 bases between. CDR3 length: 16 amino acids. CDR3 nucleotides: TGCGCCAGCAGCCAAGAACATCCGGGGAGCACAGATACGCAGTATTTT. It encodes CASSQEHPGSTDTQYF.

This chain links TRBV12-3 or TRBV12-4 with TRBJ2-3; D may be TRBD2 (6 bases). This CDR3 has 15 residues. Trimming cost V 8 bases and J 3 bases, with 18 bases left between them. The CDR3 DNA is TGTGCCAGCGGGGTAGGGAGCGGAGGGACAGATACGCAGTATTTT. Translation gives CASGVGSGGTDTQYF.

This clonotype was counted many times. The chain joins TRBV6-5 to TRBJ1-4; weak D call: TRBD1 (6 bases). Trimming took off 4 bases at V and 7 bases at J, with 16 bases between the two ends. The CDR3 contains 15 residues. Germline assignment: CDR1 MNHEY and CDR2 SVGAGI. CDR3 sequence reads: CASSSSTVGGEKLFF. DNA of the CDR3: TGTGCCAGCAGTTCGTCGACGGTAGGGGGTGAAAAACTGTTTTTT.

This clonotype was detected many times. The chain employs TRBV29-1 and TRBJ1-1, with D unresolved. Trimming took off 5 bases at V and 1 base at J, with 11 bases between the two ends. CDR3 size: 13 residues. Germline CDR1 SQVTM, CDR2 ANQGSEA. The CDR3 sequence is CSVLRTENTEAFF. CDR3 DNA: TGCAGCGTTTTAAGGACGGAGAACACTGAAGCTTTCTTT.